This TCR beta chain was observed in a study of blood T cell repertoires in COVID-19. Using immunoSEQ multiplex PCR, the repertoire was profiled, and TCRdb retains in-frame clones only, with some absent. The sample yields fewer than 200,000 clones, around 73% seen once. Germline CDR1 SGHTA, CDR2 FQGNSA. Trimming cost V 2 bases and J 0 bases, with 17 bases left between them. This CDR3 contains 17 residues. The recovered donors of Cohort 3 showed two negative PCRs, clearance, or symptom resolution. The receptor's source is a woman aged 50 to 60 who had recovered from COVID-19. The specimen was PBMCs or T cells enriched from blood (not recorded which). The rearrangement uses TRBV7-2 and TRBJ2-7; D might be TRBD2 (6 bases). The CDR3 loop is CASSLILVSGSSYEQYF. CDR3 bases: TGTGCCAGCAGCTTAATCCTCGTTAGCGGCAGCTCCTACGAGCAGTACTTC.